Reported below is one TCR beta chain. What it binds is unknown. Within the sample, other DNA sequences also encode this same CDR3. These data originate in a study of shared clonotypes between healthy human individuals. Study findings and constraints: Although depth was large, rarefaction showed that sequencing of the sorted subsets was incomplete. Across a handful of donors, naive CD4 shared around 5.1%, naive CD8 over 3%, memory CD4 over 2%, memory CD8 around 0.36%.

Splitting of CD4+ cells produced CD45RA+ naive and CD45RA-negative memory subsets. Here immunoSEQ multiplex PCR was the method, and the copy in TCRdb shows in-frame clones only, minus some. The sample records 2 million to 2.5 million clones, approximately 93% being singletons. This TCR derives from a young man in good health. Some clones in this sample may be carry-over from other donors' samples. Sequencing was performed on naive CD4+ T cells from PBMCs. Documented subset: CD45RA+ positively selected.

DNA for the CDR3: TGTGCCAGCAGCGCGACAGGGGGAACTGAAGCTTTCTTT. Its translation is CASSATGGTEAFF. V and J are TRBV7-2 and TRBJ1-1; 9 bases match TRBD1. Germline V gene lookup returns CDR1 SGHTA and CDR2 FQGNSA. After removal of 5 bases from V and 5 bases from J, the junction contained 3 bases not matched to a gene. The CDR3 covers 13 residues.